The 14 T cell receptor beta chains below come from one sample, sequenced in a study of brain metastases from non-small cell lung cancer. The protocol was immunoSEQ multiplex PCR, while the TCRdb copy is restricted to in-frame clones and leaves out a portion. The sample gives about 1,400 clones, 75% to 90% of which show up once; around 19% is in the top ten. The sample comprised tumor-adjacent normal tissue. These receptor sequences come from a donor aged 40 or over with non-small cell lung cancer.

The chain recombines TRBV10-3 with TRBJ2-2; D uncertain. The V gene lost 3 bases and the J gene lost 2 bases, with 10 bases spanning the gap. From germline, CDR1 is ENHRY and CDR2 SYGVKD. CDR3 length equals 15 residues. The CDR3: CAISDQAINTGELFF. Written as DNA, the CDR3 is TGTGCCATCAGTGACCAAGCAATTAACACCGGGGAGCTGTTTTTT.

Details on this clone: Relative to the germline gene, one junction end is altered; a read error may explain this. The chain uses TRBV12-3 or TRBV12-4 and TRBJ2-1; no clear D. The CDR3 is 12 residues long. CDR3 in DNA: TGTGCCAGCAGTTTGTCTGGATCCGGGCTCCTCTTC. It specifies CASSLSGSGLLF.

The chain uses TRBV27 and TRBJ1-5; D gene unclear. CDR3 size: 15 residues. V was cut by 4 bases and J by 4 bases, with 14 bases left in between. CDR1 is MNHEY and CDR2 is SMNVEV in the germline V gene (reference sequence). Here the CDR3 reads CASSSRPIGNQPQHF. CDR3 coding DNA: TGTGCCAGCAGTTCTCGACCGATCGGTAATCAGCCCCAGCATTTT.

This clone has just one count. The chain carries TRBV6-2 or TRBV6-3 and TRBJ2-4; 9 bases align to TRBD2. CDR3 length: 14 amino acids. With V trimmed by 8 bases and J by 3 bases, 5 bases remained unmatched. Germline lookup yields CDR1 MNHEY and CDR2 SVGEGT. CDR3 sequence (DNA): TGTGCCAGCGGCCAAGCGGGGGGCAAAAACATTCAGTACTTC. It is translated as CASGQAGGKNIQYF.

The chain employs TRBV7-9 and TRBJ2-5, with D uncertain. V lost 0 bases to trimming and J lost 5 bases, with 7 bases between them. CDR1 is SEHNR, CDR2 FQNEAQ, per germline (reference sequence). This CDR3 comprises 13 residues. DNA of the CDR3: TGTGCCAGCAGCTTAGCGCTCGGGGAGACCCAGTACTTC. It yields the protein CASSLALGETQYF.

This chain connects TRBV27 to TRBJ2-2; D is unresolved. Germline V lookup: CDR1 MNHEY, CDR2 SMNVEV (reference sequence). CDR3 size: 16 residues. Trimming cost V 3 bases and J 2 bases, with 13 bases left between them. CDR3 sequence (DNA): TGTGCCAGCAGTTTCCTTGCCGCAGGAAACACCGGGGAGCTGTTTTTT. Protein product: CASSFLAAGNTGELFF.

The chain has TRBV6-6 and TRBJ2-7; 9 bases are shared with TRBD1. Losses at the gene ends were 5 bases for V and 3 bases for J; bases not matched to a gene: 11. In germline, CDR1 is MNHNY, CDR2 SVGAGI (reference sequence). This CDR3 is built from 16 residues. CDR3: CASSALRQGVYYEQYF. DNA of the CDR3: TGTGCCAGCAGTGCGTTACGACAGGGGGTCTACTACGAGCAGTACTTC.

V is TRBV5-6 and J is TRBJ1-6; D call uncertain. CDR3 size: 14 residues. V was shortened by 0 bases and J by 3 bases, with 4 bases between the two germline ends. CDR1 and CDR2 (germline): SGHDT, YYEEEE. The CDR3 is CASSLGHYNSPLHF. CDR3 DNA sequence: TGTGCCAGCAGCTTGGGACACTATAATTCACCCCTCCACTTT.

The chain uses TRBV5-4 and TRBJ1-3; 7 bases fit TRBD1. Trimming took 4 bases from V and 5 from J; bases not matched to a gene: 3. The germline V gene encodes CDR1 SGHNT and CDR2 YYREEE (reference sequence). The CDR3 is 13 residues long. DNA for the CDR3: TGTGCCAGCAGCCGGACAGGCAGAAACACCATATATTTT. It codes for CASSRTGRNTIYF.

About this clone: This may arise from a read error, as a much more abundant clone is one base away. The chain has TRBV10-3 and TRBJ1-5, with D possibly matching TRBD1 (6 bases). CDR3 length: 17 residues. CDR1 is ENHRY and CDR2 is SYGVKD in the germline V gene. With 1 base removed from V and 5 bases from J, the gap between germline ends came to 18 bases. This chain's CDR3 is CAISEWVEQGMDQPQHF. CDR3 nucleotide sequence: TGTGCCATCAGTGAGTGGGTCGAACAGGGCATGGATCAGCCCCAGCATTTT.

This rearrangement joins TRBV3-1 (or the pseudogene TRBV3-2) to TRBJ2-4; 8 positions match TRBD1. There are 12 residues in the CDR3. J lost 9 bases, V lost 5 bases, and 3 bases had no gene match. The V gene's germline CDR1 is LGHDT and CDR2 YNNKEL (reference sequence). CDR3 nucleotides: TGTGCCAGCAGCTACAGGGGGAGCATTCAGTACTTC. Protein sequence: CASSYRGSIQYF.

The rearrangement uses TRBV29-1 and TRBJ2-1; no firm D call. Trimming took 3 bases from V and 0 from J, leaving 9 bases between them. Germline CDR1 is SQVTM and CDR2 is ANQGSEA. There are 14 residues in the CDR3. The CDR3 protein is CSVDRVSSYNEQFF. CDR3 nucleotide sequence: TGCAGCGTTGACCGGGTTAGCTCCTACAATGAGCAGTTCTTC.

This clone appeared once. The CDR3 region is CASSFEGDQPQHF. The CDR3 region has the DNA TGCGCCAGCAGCTTCGAAGGAGATCAGCCCCAGCATTTT. The chain is built from TRBV5-1 and TRBJ1-5; D is undetermined. Per germline, CDR1 SGHRS and CDR2 YFSETQ. The CDR3 length is 13 residues. V was shortened by 2 bases and J by 5 bases, with 8 bases between the two germline ends.

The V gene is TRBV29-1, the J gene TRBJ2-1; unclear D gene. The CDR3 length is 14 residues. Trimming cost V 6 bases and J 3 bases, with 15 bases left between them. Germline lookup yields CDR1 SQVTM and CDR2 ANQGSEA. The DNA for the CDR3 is TGCAGCGTCCATGTCCCCCCCAGCTACAATGAGCAGTTCTTC. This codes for CSVHVPPSYNEQFF.